This TCR beta chain was sequenced for a study of blood T cell repertoires in COVID-19. Overall study: Some COVID-19 samples were acute and others convalescent; all came from the United States, Italy and Spain. The analysed material was cDNA or gDNA that came from T cells, B-cell-depleted T cells, or PBMCs.

Authors' processing steps: Amplification of reference gene primers provided the estimated nucleated cell counts. Generated by immunoSEQ multiplex PCR, the TCRdb table keeps only in-frame clones and is missing some. The V and J calls and clone size are taken from that table; D and trimming were inferred from the DNA. The data contain 180,000 or so clones, about 85% of them singletons. Concerning this clone itself: Other DNA sequences in the same sample also yield this CDR3.

This clonotype was sampled from a woman aged 25-40 years with active or convalescent COVID-19. The sample was peripheral blood.

CDR3 protein: CASSLTGYGYTF. In nucleotides, the CDR3 is TGTGCCAGCAGCTTGACAGGGTATGGCTACACCTTC. The J gene is TRBJ1-2, the V gene TRBV11-3; 7 nucleotides line up with TRBD1. V dropped 3 bases and J dropped 5; count of bases not matched to a gene: 0. This CDR3 spans 12 amino acids. The germline V gene encodes CDR1 SGHNT and CDR2 YENEEA.